Many counts were recorded for the clone carrying this TCR beta chain. Its antigen is not identified. TCRdb analysed the 5' RACE reads with MiXCR anew, one entry per CDR3 protein. The sample holds about 810,000 distinct CDR3 sequences; over 9% are singletons and the top ten take 1.5% to 2%. Germline assignment: CDR1 MDHEN and CDR2 SYDVKM. The germline V and J ends were trimmed by 7 bases and 3 bases, with 18 bases remaining between them. CDR3 length equals 16 residues. This sample is part of a study of identical twins. General study points: Modeled out-of-frame TCR alpha sharing in monozygotic twins fell below observed levels. Rather than following the same donors, the conclusions depended on cross-sectional statistical analysis. One should note that invariant MAIT and iNKT cells could partly confound zero-insertion analyses.

In addition, the sample was reused for a study of yellow fever vaccine responses in identical twins.

The receptor's source is a woman younger than 30 in good health. This chain uses TRBV28 with TRBJ2-2; D assignment may be TRBD1 or TRBD2 (5 bases each). Sequenced sample: PBMCs. As DNA, the CDR3 is TGTGCCAGCATCTCATCGGGGCCGGGGCACACCGGGGAGCTGTTTTTT. It encodes CASISSGPGHTGELFF.